The 31 T cell receptor beta chains reported below all come from one sample, sequenced in a study of cytomegalovirus exposure and HLA in healthy donors. Use of 60 Vbeta and 13 Jbeta primers characterized the PCR. Produced via immunoSEQ multiplex PCR; TCRdb's table is partial and in-frame only. The table shows about 100,000 clones, with roughly 75% occurring only once. Sample: PBMCs. The receptors were sampled from a woman aged 55-69 years in good health and CMV-seronegative.

The chain is built from TRBV19 and TRBJ2-5; possibly TRBD2 for D (6 bases). The CDR3 runs 13 residues. Germline lookup yields CDR1 LNHDA and CDR2 SQIVND (reference sequence). Trimming pared 3 bases from V and 5 bases from J, leaving 10 bases between. CDR3 bases: TGTGCCAGTAGTATGGAGGGGTATGAGACCCAGTACTTC. This encodes CASSMEGYETQYF.

In its sample, this clone was seen a few times. The J gene is TRBJ1-4, the V gene TRBV9; D remains unclear. Germline-derived CDR1 and CDR2 are SGDLS and YYNGEE. The CDR3 has 15 amino acids. Trimming cost V 0 bases and J 8 bases, with 14 bases left between them. CDR3 in DNA: TGTGCCAGCAGCGTAGGGAACCCGTGGGAGGAAAAACTGTTTTTT. Its protein product is CASSVGNPWEEKLFF.

This rearrangement joins TRBV7-6 to TRBJ1-2, with TRBD1 matching 9 bases. V gave up 2 bases and J gave up 7 bases; unmatched junction bases: 8. CDR1 is SGHVS and CDR2 is FNYEAQ in the germline V gene. This CDR3 has 15 amino acids. The CDR3 sequence is CASSLSTGGSGGYTF. The CDR3 coding sequence is TGTGCCAGCAGCTTATCGACAGGGGGTTCGGGTGGCTACACCTTC.

This rearrangement joins TRBV7-2 to TRBJ1-2; 8 bases fit TRBD1. The CDR3 loop spans 15 amino acids. Germline values: CDR1 SGHTA, CDR2 FQGNSA. After removal of 8 bases from V and 7 bases from J, the junction contained 15 bases not matched to a gene. This CDR3 is CASYQRLDRGFGYTF. DNA of the CDR3: TGTGCCAGCTACCAGCGTCTCGACAGGGGATTTGGCTACACCTTC.

This clone was counted a single time. The genes are TRBV10-3 and TRBJ2-1; TRBD1 matches at 10 bases. J gave up 10 bases and V 4 bases, and 7 bases lay outside the gene matches. The germline V gene encodes CDR1 ENHRY and CDR2 SYGVKD. The CDR3 is 14 residues long. CDR3 coding DNA: TGTGCCATCAGTGGGGGGACAGGGGTAGACGAGCAGTTCTTC. Protein: CAISGGTGVDEQFF.

The sample holds a few counts of this clone. The chain combines TRBV10-2 with TRBJ2-2; D possibly corresponds to TRBD2 (5 bases). V was trimmed by 6 bases and J by 2 bases, leaving 13 bases between them. The CDR3 sequence is 15 residues long. Germline CDR1 reads WSHSY; CDR2 reads SAAADI. This CDR3 reads CASRRAESNTGELFF. CDR3 coding DNA: TGCGCCAGCAGGCGGGCGGAGTCTAACACCGGGGAGCTGTTTTTT.

The rearrangement joins TRBV7-9 to TRBJ1-1; D unclear. The CDR3 has 12 residues. CDR1 SEHNR and CDR2 FQNEAQ come from the germline V gene (reference sequence). With 5 bases removed from V and 0 bases from J, the gap between germline ends came to 4 bases. The CDR3 sequence is CASSLVNTEAFF. The CDR3 DNA sequence: TGTGCCAGCAGCCTCGTGAACACTGAAGCTTTCTTT. The variable domain in full, completed from reference TRBV7-9 and TRBJ1-1, reads DTGVSQNPRHKITKRGQNVTFRCDPISEHNRLYWYRQTLGQGPEFLTYFQNEAQLEKSRLLSDRFSAERPKGSFSTLEIQRTEQGDSAMYLCASSLVNTEAFFGQGTRLTVV.

The chain has TRBV5-1 and TRBJ2-4; the match to TRBD2 covers 9 bases. The CDR3 totals 19 residues. J was trimmed by 0 bases and V by 0 bases; bases with no gene match: 10. Germline loops: CDR1 SGHRS, CDR2 YFSETQ. The CDR3 coding sequence is TGCGCCAGCAGCTTGGGTCCGCGGGAGGGCCTACAAGCCAAAAACATTCAGTACTTC. Its protein product is CASSLGPREGLQAKNIQYF.

This clone was counted once. This rearrangement joins TRBV30 to TRBJ2-7, with TRBD1 matching 12 bases. Germline CDR1 and CDR2: GTSNPN and SVGIG (reference sequence). The CDR3 length is 13 residues. The ends lost 5 bases at V and 7 bases at J; junction bases unmatched: 6. The chain's CDR3 is CAWEGQGAGEQYF. In nucleotides, the CDR3 is TGTGCCTGGGAGGGACAGGGGGCTGGAGAGCAGTACTTC.

To note about this clone: One junction end does not reproduce the germline sequence, and a read error may be involved. CDR3 sequence reads: CASSNSDRGHQFF. CDR3 nucleotide sequence: TGTGCCAGCAGTAACTCGGACAGGGGTCATCAGTTCTTC. The chain couples TRBV6-6 to TRBJ2-1; TRBD1 agrees at 9 bases. This CDR3 spans 13 amino acids. Germline V gene sequence: CDR1 MNHNY, CDR2 SVGAGI (reference sequence).

V usage is TRBV12-5 and J usage is TRBJ2-7; TRBD2 is a possible D gene (5 bases). Germline V gene data show CDR1 as LGHNT and CDR2 as FRNRAP. Trimming removed 0 bases at V and 4 bases at J, with 10 bases between. This CDR3 is 14 amino acids long. This chain's CDR3 is CASGLVPGSYEQYF. CDR3 DNA sequence: TGTGCTAGTGGTTTGGTACCGGGGTCGTACGAGCAGTACTTC.

The genes are TRBV4-3 and TRBJ2-2; 12 nucleotides align to TRBD2. With V trimmed by 4 bases and J by 5 bases, 5 bases remained unmatched. The CDR3 consists of 16 residues. From germline, CDR1 is LGHNA and CDR2 YSLEER. CDR3 sequence (DNA): TGCGCCAGCAGCCCCCTAGCGGGGGGGAGAACCGGGGAGCTGTTTTTT. Protein product: CASSPLAGGRTGELFF.

This clone was counted once. The chain combines TRBV4-1 with TRBJ1-1; 10 positions agree with TRBD1. CDR1 is MGHRA and CDR2 is YSYEKL in the germline V gene. V trimming: 2 bases; J trimming: 5 bases; junction bases outside the gene matches: 5. The CDR3 runs to 15 residues. Here the CDR3 reads CASSQPGTGDTEAFF. CDR3 bases: TGCGCCAGCAGCCAACCCGGGACAGGGGATACTGAAGCTTTCTTT.

This clone was found a few times. This chain links TRBV15 with TRBJ2-7; TRBD1 is a possible D gene (6 bases). V shed 5 bases and J shed 2 bases, with 16 bases lying between them. The CDR3 sequence is 15 residues long. Germline V lookup: CDR1 LNHNV, CDR2 YYDKDF (reference sequence). The CDR3 bases are TGTGCCACCAGCCAGGGGCAGGGAGAACCCTACGAGCAGTACTTC. Protein: CATSQGQGEPYEQYF.

This chain uses TRBV2 with TRBJ2-7, with 8 bases matching TRBD1. CDR1 and CDR2 from the germline V gene are SNHLY and FYNNEI. With V trimmed by 5 bases and J by 2 bases, 2 bases remained unmatched. The length of the CDR3 is 13 residues. The CDR3 reads CASSTGGPYEQYF. CDR3 sequence (DNA): TGTGCCAGCAGTACAGGGGGACCCTACGAGCAGTACTTC.

The V call is TRBV7-2, the J call TRBJ1-1, with D possibly matching TRBD1 (5 bases). The length of the CDR3 is 17 residues. Trimming took off 4 bases at V and 0 bases at J, with 18 bases between the two ends. Germline lookup yields CDR1 SGHTA and CDR2 FQGNSA. CDR3 nucleotides: TGTGCCAGCAGCTCCGGCCTGCAGGGTGGAATGAACACTGAAGCTTTCTTT. Translating gives CASSSGLQGGMNTEAFF.

This clone was seen only a few times. The chain combines TRBV5-1 with TRBJ2-7; D is possibly TRBD1 (5 bases). The germline V and J ends were trimmed by 0 bases and 2 bases, with 12 bases remaining between them. Per the germline V gene, CDR1 is SGHRS and CDR2 is YFSETQ. The CDR3 consists of 15 residues. In DNA form, the CDR3 reads TGCGCCAGCAGCTTGGATCAGGGCCTAACCTACGAGCAGTACTTC. It specifies CASSLDQGLTYEQYF. The full variable domain, its missing parts supplied by reference TRBV5-1 and TRBJ2-7, is KAGVTQTPRYLIKTRGQQVTLSCSPISGHRSVSWYQQTPGQGLQFLFEYFSETQRNKGNFPGRFSGRQFSNSRSEMNVSTLELGDSALYLCASSLDQGLTYEQYFGPGTRLTVT.

In the case of this clone: At one end, the junction sequence differs from germline, possibly due to a read error. The chain combines TRBV7-9 with TRBJ2-2; 8 nucleotides align to TRBD1. The CDR3 has 17 residues. CDR1 and CDR2 (germline): SEHNR, FQNEAQ (reference sequence). The DNA of the CDR3 is TGTTCCAGCAGCCCCCCCCCTCAAGGACAGGGCACCGGGGAGCTGTTTTTT. Translated, it gives CSSSPPPQGQGTGELFF.

V usage is TRBV28 and J usage is TRBJ1-4; 9 bases map to TRBD1. The CDR3 covers 14 residues. J lost 8 bases, V lost 5 bases, and 6 bases had no gene match. The germline V gene has CDR1 MDHEN and CDR2 SYDVKM. The CDR3 DNA is TGTGCCAGCAGTAACAGGGGGCTGCGGGAAAAACTGTTTTTT. Translation: CASSNRGLREKLFF.

The chain has TRBV20-1 and TRBJ2-1; D possibly corresponds to TRBD1 (6 bases). The CDR3 spans 11 residues. Per the germline V gene, CDR1 is DFQATT and CDR2 is SNEGSKA (reference sequence). The V end was cut by 5 bases, the J end by 7 bases, with 9 bases between. The CDR3 DNA reads as TGCAGTGCTCAGGGGATTAATGAGCAGTTCTTC. It encodes CSAQGINEQFF.

The chain couples TRBV21-1 to TRBJ1-2; the table assigns TRBD1, which was not confirmed against the DNA. TRBV21-1 is described as a pseudogene. The CDR3 has 16 residues. The CDR3 nucleotides read TGTGCCAGCAGCAAAGAAGGGTTTATCAGGGAACCGGGCTACACCTTC. This sequence encodes CASSKEGFIREPGYTF.

DNA of the CDR3: TGTGCCAGCAGCGCTGGACTAGCGGGGGGGCTTGGGCTGTTTTTT. This translates into CASSAGLAGGLGLFF. This sequence joins TRBV9 and TRBJ2-2; the match to TRBD2 covers 15 bases. This CDR3 has 15 amino acids. Germline V gene sequence: CDR1 SGDLS, CDR2 YYNGEE. V trimming: 3 bases; J trimming: 13 bases; junction bases outside the gene matches: 7.

Note on this clone: The identical CDR3 is also encoded by other nucleotide sequences in the sample. CDR3 sequence (DNA): TGTGCCAGCAGCTTGGGTCTCAGCACAGATACGCAGTATTTT. Its translation is CASSLGLSTDTQYF. The genes are TRBV5-6 and TRBJ2-3; no firm D call. The germline V and J ends were trimmed by 0 bases and 0 bases, with 5 bases remaining between them. The CDR3 extends over 14 amino acids. Looked up from germline, CDR1 is SGHDT and CDR2 is YYEEEE.

J is TRBJ1-2 and V is TRBV5-4; TRBD1 matches at 8 bases. Trimming took 4 bases from V and 0 from J; bases not matched to a gene: 11. This CDR3 is 17 amino acids long. The germline CDR1 and CDR2 sequences are SGHNT and YYREEE (reference sequence). The CDR3 here is CASSGGQGSRANYGYTF. The CDR3 nucleotides are TGTGCCAGCAGCGGCGGACAGGGATCGCGCGCTAACTATGGCTACACCTTC.

The chain links TRBV28 to TRBJ2-3; 7 bases match TRBD2. The CDR3 has 18 amino acids. CDR1 and CDR2 from the germline V gene are MDHEN and SYDVKM. V was pared by 2 bases and J by 2 bases, with 13 bases of the junction left unmatched. The chain's CDR3 is CASSLPSSGSHFTDTQYF. The DNA for the CDR3 is TGTGCCAGCAGTTTACCCTCTAGCGGATCCCACTTCACAGATACGCAGTATTTT.

The genes are TRBV7-9 and TRBJ1-6; D possibly corresponds to TRBD1 (5 bases). The germline V gene encodes CDR1 SEHNR and CDR2 FQNEAQ (reference sequence). V lost 5 bases, J lost 7 bases, and 12 bases lay in between. The CDR3 loop spans 14 amino acids. The CDR3 is CASSPDTANSPLHF. The CDR3, as DNA: TGTGCCAGCAGCCCGGACACGGCCAATTCACCCCTCCACTTT. The full variable domain, completed using reference TRBV7-9 and TRBJ1-6, is DTGVSQNPRHKITKRGQNVTFRCDPISEHNRLYWYRQTLGQGPEFLTYFQNEAQLEKSRLLSDRFSAERPKGSFSTLEIQRTEQGDSAMYLCASSPDTANSPLHFGNGTRLTVT.

This chain connects TRBV2 to TRBJ1-2, with a possible D match to TRBD1 (5 bases). V was cut by 8 bases and J by 8 bases, with 24 bases left in between. The length of the CDR3 is 15 residues. CDR1 and CDR2 (germline): SNHLY, FYNNEI. CDR3: CASRSGTEALKGYTF. The CDR3, as DNA: TGTGCCAGCCGGAGCGGGACGGAGGCGCTTAAGGGCTACACCTTC. Using reference TRBV2 and TRBJ1-2 for the parts outside the CDR3, the full variable domain is EPEVTQTPSHQVTQMGQEVILRCVPISNHLYFYWYRQILGQKVEFLVSFYNNEISEKSEIFDDQFSVERPDGSNFTLKIRSTKLEDSAMYFCASRSGTEALKGYTFGSGTRLTVV.

The CDR3 DNA sequence: TGTGCCAGCAGCCGACAGGGACTCGAGCAGTACTTC. Its protein is CASSRQGLEQYF. The chain uses TRBV14 and TRBJ2-7, with D possibly TRBD1 on 7 matching bases. The CDR3 loop spans 12 amino acids. V lost 4 bases, J lost 6 bases, and 10 bases lay in between. Germline lookup yields CDR1 SGHDN and CDR2 FVKESK.

This chain joins TRBV7-9 and TRBJ1-3; unclear D gene. This CDR3 contains 14 residues. CDR1 and CDR2 from the germline V gene are SEHNR and FQNEAQ (reference sequence). The V and J ends lost 5 bases and 5 bases respectively, with 13 bases between them. The CDR3 loop is CASSRDSSRNTIYF. For the CDR3, the DNA is TGTGCCAGCAGCCGTGACTCCTCCCGAAACACCATATATTTT.

This clone has only one observation. The CDR3 coding sequence is TGTGCCAGCAGCGTAGGGGCGGGGTCCTACAATGAGCAGTTCTTC. Residues: CASSVGAGSYNEQFF. The chain links TRBV9 to TRBJ2-1; D might be TRBD2 (6 bases). Germline V lookup: CDR1 SGDLS, CDR2 YYNGEE. The CDR3 runs to 15 residues. V shed 0 bases and J shed 1 base, with 8 bases lying between them.

This sequence joins TRBV12-5 and TRBJ2-3, with D possibly matching TRBD1 (5 bases). The ends were cut back, 2 bases at V and 5 bases at J, with 17 bases in the middle. The CDR3 has 16 residues. CDR1 is LGHNT and CDR2 is FRNRAP in the germline V gene. CDR3 loop: CASGLYSQGLLDTQYF. CDR3 nucleotides: TGTGCTAGTGGTTTGTATTCGCAGGGTTTGTTAGATACGCAGTATTTT.